The clone carrying this TCR beta chain was counted a single time. This entry is derived from a study of blood T cell repertoires in COVID-19. Study in general: Material from acute and convalescent COVID-19 was sourced from the United States, Italy and Spain. From T cells, B-cell-depleted T cells, or PBMCs came the material, which was cDNA or gDNA.

In the original analysis: Researchers report that nucleated cell counts were estimated from reference gene primer amplification. Sequencing used immunoSEQ multiplex PCR; TCRdb keeps in-frame clones, though not all of them. From that table come the V and J calls and clone size; the DNA was used to work out D and trimming. Counted here are over 65,000 clones, 90% occurring once; the ten biggest clones make up 0.65% to 0.9%. After removal of 4 bases from V and 2 bases from J, the junction contained 9 bases not matched to a gene. Germline CDR1 reads SGHNT; CDR2 reads YYREEE (reference sequence). The CDR3 runs 17 residues.

Sequenced input: peripheral blood. The receptor's source is a woman over 75 with acute or convalescent COVID-19. The chain links TRBV5-4 to TRBJ2-3; 11 bases fit TRBD2. The DNA for the CDR3 is TGTGCCAGCAGCCTCACCACTAGCGGGAGTTTCACAGATACGCAGTATTTT. Translation gives CASSLTTSGSFTDTQYF.